These 18 T cell receptor beta chains were all obtained from the same sample, sequenced in a study of cytomegalovirus exposure and HLA in healthy donors. A multiplex PCR was run with 60 Vbeta primers and 13 Jbeta primers. Clones were read by immunoSEQ multiplex PCR, and TCRdb kept only the in-frame ones, dropping some. The sample includes 90,000 to 140,000 clones, roughly 80% of them seen just once. The sequenced sample consisted of PBMCs. These TCRs come from a woman between 40 and 55 years old in good health and CMV-seropositive.

The chain carries TRBV7-3 and TRBJ1-4; D is ambiguous. The V gene's germline CDR1 is SGHTA and CDR2 FQGTGA. V lost 5 bases, J lost 8 bases, and 12 bases lay in between. This CDR3 contains 13 residues. The CDR3 protein is CASSKTTGEKLFF. CDR3 nucleotide sequence: TGTGCCAGCAGCAAAACAACGGGGGAAAAACTGTTTTTT.

The CDR3 region is CASSYSQGSRNTIYF. CDR3 sequence (DNA): TGTGCCAGCAGTTACTCGCAGGGTTCAAGAAACACCATATATTTT. The gene calls are TRBV6-6 and TRBJ1-3; a possible D gene is TRBD1 (5 bases). Germline loops: CDR1 MNHNY, CDR2 SVGAGI (reference sequence). Trimming stripped 0 bases from V and 5 bases from J, with 11 bases between. The CDR3 is 15 residues long.

V and J are TRBV7-3 and TRBJ2-1; 7 bases are a match to TRBD1. Per germline, CDR1 SGHTA and CDR2 FQGTGA. This CDR3 is 13 amino acids long. V shed 1 base and J 9 bases; nucleotides not matched to a gene: 3. In nucleotides, the CDR3 is TGTGCCAGCAGCTTAAGAGGGGGCGGTGAGCAGTTCTTC. It codes for CASSLRGGGEQFF.

The V call is TRBV11-3, the J call TRBJ2-2, with D hard to call. Germline loops: CDR1 SGHNT, CDR2 YENEEA. This CDR3 region has 15 residues. The germline V and J ends were trimmed by 3 bases and 3 bases, with 11 bases remaining between them. CDR3 DNA sequence: TGTGCCAGCAGCTTTACGACTCGAGACACCGGGGAGCTGTTTTTT. This encodes CASSFTTRDTGELFF.

This rearrangement joins TRBV7-3 to TRBJ2-1; D is perhaps TRBD1 (6 bases). V dropped 6 bases and J dropped 6 bases, with 12 bases sitting between them. Germline V lookup: CDR1 SGHTA, CDR2 FQGTGA. CDR3 length: 13 amino acids. CDR3 coding DNA: TGTGCCAGCAGTTCTGGACAGCCCAATGAGCAGTTCTTC. The encoded protein is CASSSGQPNEQFF.

This rearrangement joins TRBV11-3 to TRBJ2-7; 9 nucleotides agree with TRBD1. V gave up 3 bases and J gave up 4 bases; unmatched junction bases: 7. The germline V gene encodes CDR1 SGHNT and CDR2 YENEEA. The CDR3 length is 15 residues. CDR3 region: CASSLKGQGIYEQYF. In DNA form, the CDR3 reads TGTGCCAGCAGCTTGAAGGGACAGGGAATTTACGAGCAGTACTTC.

The CDR3 region has the DNA TGCGCCAGCACTAGGACAGGGAACAATGAGCAGTTCTTC. Translated: CASTRTGNNEQFF. The chain couples TRBV5-1 to TRBJ2-1; 8 nucleotides agree with TRBD1. J was trimmed by 5 bases and V by 6 bases; bases with no gene match: 4. Germline assignment: CDR1 SGHRS and CDR2 YFSETQ. The CDR3 is made up of 13 amino acids.

This clone was picked up one time. The chain joins TRBV13 to TRBJ2-5, with 10 bases matching TRBD2. CDR1 is PRHDT and CDR2 is FYEKMQ in the germline V gene (reference sequence). With 5 bases clipped from V and 5 bases from J, the junction kept 8 bases outside the gene matches. The CDR3 has 15 residues. CDR3: CASSPLAGDGETQYF. The CDR3 coding sequence is TGTGCCAGCAGCCCGCTAGCGGGGGACGGGGAGACCCAGTACTTC.

The chain has TRBV11-3 and TRBJ2-7; 8 bases are a match to TRBD2. Germline CDR1 is SGHNT and CDR2 is YENEEA. The CDR3 sequence is 16 residues long. V shed 0 bases, J shed 0 bases, and the junction held 4 bases outside the gene matches. CDR3 in amino acids: CASSLDYSGNSYEQYF. The CDR3 DNA reads TGTGCCAGCAGCTTAGACTATAGCGGGAACTCCTACGAGCAGTACTTC.

The V gene is TRBV28, the J gene TRBJ1-2; the D gene is possibly TRBD1 (5 bases). The CDR3 runs 15 residues. Trimming stripped 5 bases from V and 5 bases from J, with 18 bases between. Germline V lookup: CDR1 MDHEN, CDR2 SYDVKM. For the CDR3, the DNA is TGTGCCAGCAGTCCCGCGGGAGGGGCTAGGTATGGCTACACCTTC. Translation: CASSPAGGARYGYTF.

The V call is TRBV28, the J call TRBJ2-1; 7 bases map to TRBD2. This CDR3 has 16 residues. In germline, CDR1 is MDHEN, CDR2 SYDVKM. Losses at the gene ends were 7 bases for V and 4 bases for J; bases not matched to a gene: 13. The CDR3: CASTGFRGTIYNEQFF. The DNA of the CDR3 is TGTGCCAGCACCGGCTTCCGGGGGACTATTTACAATGAGCAGTTCTTC.

The chain couples TRBV12-5 to TRBJ2-3, with 8 bases lining up with TRBD2. The V and J ends lost 0 bases and 2 bases, in that order; junction bases with no gene match: 4. Germline V CDR1 and CDR2: LGHNT, FRNRAP. This CDR3 comprises 16 residues. This chain's CDR3 is CASGLVLSGTTDTQYF. Here the CDR3 DNA reads TGTGCTAGTGGTTTGGTACTTAGCGGGACCACAGATACGCAGTATTTT.

The chain recombines TRBV7-9 with TRBJ2-7; 7 positions agree with TRBD2. Germline V gene sequence: CDR1 SEHNR, CDR2 FQNEAQ (reference sequence). After removal of 5 bases from V and 3 bases from J, the junction contained 13 bases not matched to a gene. The CDR3 is 16 amino acids. CDR3 nucleotide sequence: TGTGCCAGCAGCCAGACAGAGGCTAGCGGAAGCTACGAGCAGTACTTC. The encoded protein is CASSQTEASGSYEQYF. The variable domain in full, completed from reference TRBV7-9 and TRBJ2-7, reads DTGVSQNPRHKITKRGQNVTFRCDPISEHNRLYWYRQTLGQGPEFLTYFQNEAQLEKSRLLSDRFSAERPKGSFSTLEIQRTEQGDSAMYLCASSQTEASGSYEQYFGPGTRLTVT.

The chain couples TRBV29-1 to TRBJ2-3; no firm D call. CDR1 SQVTM and CDR2 ANQGSEA come from the germline V gene. CDR3 length: 12 amino acids. Between the trimmed V and J ends, which lost 4 bases and 5 bases, there was a span of 10 bases. CDR3 amino acids: CSVARNKDTQYF. The CDR3 nucleotides read TGCAGCGTTGCTAGAAATAAAGATACGCAGTATTTT.

The gene calls are TRBV5-4 and TRBJ2-1; D is undetermined. Trimming left V 0 bases short and J 7 bases short, with 5 bases between. CDR1 and CDR2 (germline): SGHNT, YYREEE (reference sequence). This CDR3 region has 12 residues. CDR3 bases: TGTGCCAGCAGCTTGGAGAGGAATGAGCAGTTCTTC. Translation: CASSLERNEQFF.

The chain has TRBV28 and TRBJ2-7; 8 bases are shared with TRBD2. Germline values: CDR1 MDHEN, CDR2 SYDVKM. With 3 bases clipped from V and 4 bases from J, the junction kept 14 bases outside the gene matches. The CDR3 has 17 residues. Written as DNA, the CDR3 is TGTGCCAGCAGTTTGGCCTCGGGGGGGCGAAATGGGTACGAGCAGTACTTC. This codes for CASSLASGGRNGYEQYF.

The gene calls are TRBV6-4 and TRBJ2-3, with D possibly being TRBD2 (6 bases). This CDR3 is built from 14 residues. V was pared by 5 bases and J by 2 bases, with 11 bases between. The germline CDR1 and CDR2 sequences are MRHNA and SNTAGT. The CDR3 region has the DNA TGTGCCAGCAGTCCGGGACTCTCCACAGATACGCAGTATTTT. Translating it yields CASSPGLSTDTQYF.

The chain is built from TRBV19 and TRBJ1-1, with a weak D call TRBD1 (5 bases). CDR1 and CDR2 from the germline V gene are LNHDA and SQIVND (reference sequence). This CDR3 comprises 16 residues. Trimming shortened V by 4 bases and J by 2 bases, and 17 bases separated the two germline ends. The CDR3 DNA reads as TGTGCCAGTAGTACTCTCCCCGGGGGGGGAAACACTGAAGCTTTCTTT. This sequence encodes CASSTLPGGGNTEAFF.